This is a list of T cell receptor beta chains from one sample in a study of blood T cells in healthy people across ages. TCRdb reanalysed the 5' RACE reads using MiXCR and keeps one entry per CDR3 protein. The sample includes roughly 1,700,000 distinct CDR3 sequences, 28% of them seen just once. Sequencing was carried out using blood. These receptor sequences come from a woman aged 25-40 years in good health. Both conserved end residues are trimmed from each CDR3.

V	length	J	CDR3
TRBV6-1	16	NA	ASSPGTSGRGAYNEQY
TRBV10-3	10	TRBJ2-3	AISESPDTQY
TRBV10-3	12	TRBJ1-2	AISESQGWGGYT
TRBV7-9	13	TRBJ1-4	ASSLETTRGEKLF
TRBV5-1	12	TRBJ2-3	TSTSGGHSDTQY
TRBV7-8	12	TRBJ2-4	ASSRVETGYEQY
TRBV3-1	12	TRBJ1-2	ASSRRDRASGYT
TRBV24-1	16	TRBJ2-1	ATSDPYKRGGTYNEQF
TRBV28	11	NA	ASRVYQSYEQY
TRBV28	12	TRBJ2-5	ASSPLGAVKEQY
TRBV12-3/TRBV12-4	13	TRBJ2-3	ASSLGSTRTDTQY
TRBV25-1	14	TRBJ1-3	ASRPNWGPSGNTIY
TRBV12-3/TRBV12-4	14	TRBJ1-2	ASSLERVEGDYGYT
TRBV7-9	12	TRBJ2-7	ASSFWAPPYEQY
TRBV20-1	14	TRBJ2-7	SARDGDPIRSYEQY
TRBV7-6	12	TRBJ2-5	ASSYLGREETQY
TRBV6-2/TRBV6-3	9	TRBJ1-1	ASSNRDEAF
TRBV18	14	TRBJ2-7	ASSSGPPGQGYEQY
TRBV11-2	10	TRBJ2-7	ASSLWVDEQY
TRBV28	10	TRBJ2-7	ASGSPDIEQY
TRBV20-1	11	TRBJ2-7	SARGNLYNEQY
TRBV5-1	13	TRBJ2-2	ASSPAQRNTGELF
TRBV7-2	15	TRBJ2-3	ASSSDRGGGGTDTQY
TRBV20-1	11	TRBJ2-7	SARGTRHYEQY
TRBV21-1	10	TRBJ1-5	ASSVQDQPQH
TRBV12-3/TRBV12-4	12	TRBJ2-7	ASSPRGMAYEQY
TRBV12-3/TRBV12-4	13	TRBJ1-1	ASSLAGGQNTEAF
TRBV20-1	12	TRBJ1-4	SAREGSRNEKLF
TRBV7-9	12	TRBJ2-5	ASSPVGRGETQY
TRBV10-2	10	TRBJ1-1	ASSDLTGRAF
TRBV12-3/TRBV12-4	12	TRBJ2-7	ASSTRLRFYEQY
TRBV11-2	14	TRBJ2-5	ASSLGGLVGDETQY
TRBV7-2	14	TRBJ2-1	ASSATAGSSYNEQF
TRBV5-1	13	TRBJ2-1	ASSLWGGLGNEQF
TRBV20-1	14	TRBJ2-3	SVQGARGNTADTQY
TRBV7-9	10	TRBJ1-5	ASSLLSQPQH
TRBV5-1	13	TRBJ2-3	ASNGGLAGTDTQY
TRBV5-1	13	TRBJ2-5	ASSLGQIQRETQY
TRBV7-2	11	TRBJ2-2	ASSSGLTGELF